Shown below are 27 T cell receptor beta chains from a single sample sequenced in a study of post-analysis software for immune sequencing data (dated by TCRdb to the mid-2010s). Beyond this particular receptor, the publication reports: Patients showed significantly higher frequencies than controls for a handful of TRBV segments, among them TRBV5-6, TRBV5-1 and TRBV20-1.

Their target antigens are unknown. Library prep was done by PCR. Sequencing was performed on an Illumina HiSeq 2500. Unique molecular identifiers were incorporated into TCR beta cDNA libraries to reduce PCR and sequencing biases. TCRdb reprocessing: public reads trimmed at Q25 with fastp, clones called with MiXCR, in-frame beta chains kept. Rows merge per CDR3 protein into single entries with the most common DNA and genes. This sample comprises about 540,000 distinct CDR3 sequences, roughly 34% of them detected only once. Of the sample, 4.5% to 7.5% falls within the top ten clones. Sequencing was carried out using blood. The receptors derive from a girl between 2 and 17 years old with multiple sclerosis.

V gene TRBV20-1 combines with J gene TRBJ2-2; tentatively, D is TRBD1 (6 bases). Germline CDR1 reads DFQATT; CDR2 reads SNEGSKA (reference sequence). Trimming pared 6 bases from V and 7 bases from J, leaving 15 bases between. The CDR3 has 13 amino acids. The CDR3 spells CSAPRSGDGELFF. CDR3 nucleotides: TGCAGTGCCCCCCGGTCAGGGGACGGGGAGCTGTTTTTT.

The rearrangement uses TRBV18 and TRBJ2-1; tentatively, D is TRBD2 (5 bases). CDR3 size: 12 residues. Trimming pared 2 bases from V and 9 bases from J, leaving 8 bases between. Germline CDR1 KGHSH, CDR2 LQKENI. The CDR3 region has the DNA TGTGCCAGCTCACCAAGAGGGAGTGAGCAGTTCTTC. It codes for CASSPRGSEQFF.

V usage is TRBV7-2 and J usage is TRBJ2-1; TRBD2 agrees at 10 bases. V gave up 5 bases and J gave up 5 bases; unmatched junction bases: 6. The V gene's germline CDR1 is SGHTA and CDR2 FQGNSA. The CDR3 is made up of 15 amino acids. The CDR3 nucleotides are TGTGCCAGCAGCCCCGGACTAGCGGCCGACAATGAGCAGTTCTTC. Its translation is CASSPGLAADNEQFF.

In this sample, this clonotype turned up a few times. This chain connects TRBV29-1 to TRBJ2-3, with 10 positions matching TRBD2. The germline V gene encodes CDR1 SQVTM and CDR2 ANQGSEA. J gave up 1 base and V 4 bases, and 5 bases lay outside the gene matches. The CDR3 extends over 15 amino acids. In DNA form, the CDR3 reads TGCAGCGTTGGTAGGAGCGGGGGGGGCACAGATACGCAGTATTTT. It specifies CSVGRSGGGTDTQYF.

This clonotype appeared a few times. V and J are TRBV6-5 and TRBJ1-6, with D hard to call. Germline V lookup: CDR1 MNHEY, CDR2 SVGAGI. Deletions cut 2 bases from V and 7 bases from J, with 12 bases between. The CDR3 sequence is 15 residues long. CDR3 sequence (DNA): TGTGCCAGCAGTTACGGTCCCCCCGAAAATTCACCCCTCCACTTT. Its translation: CASSYGPPENSPLHF.

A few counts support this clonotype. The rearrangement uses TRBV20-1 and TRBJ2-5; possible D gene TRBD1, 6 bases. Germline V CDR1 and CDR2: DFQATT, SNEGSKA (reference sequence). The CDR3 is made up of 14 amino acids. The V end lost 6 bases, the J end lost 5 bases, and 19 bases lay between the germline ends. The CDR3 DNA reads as TGCAGTGCCCCCAAGGACAGTGGGCGGGAGACCCAGTACTTC. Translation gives CSAPKDSGRETQYF.

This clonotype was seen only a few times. CDR3 amino acids: CASSPKSPGQVGEKLFF. As DNA, the CDR3 is TGTGCCAGCTCACCTAAATCACCGGGACAGGTGGGCGAAAAACTGTTTTTT. The chain employs TRBV18 and TRBJ1-4, with TRBD1 matching 8 bases. Germline values: CDR1 KGHSH, CDR2 LQKENI. Trimming at V came to 3 bases and at J to 8 bases, leaving 14 bases not matched to a gene. The CDR3 runs to 17 residues.

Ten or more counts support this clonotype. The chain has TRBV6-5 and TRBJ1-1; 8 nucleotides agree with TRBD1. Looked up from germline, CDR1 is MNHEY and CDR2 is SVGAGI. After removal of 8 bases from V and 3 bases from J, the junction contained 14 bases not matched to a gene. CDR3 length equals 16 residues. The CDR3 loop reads CASLIYRGTLDTEAFF. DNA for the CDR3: TGTGCCAGCCTCATTTACAGGGGGACCCTGGACACTGAAGCTTTCTTT.

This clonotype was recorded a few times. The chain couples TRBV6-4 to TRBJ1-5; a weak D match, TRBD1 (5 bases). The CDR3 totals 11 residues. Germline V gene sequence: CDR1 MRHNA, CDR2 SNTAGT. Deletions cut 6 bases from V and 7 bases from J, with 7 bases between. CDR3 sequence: CASRWDQPQHF. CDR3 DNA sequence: TGTGCCAGCAGATGGGACCAGCCCCAGCATTTT.

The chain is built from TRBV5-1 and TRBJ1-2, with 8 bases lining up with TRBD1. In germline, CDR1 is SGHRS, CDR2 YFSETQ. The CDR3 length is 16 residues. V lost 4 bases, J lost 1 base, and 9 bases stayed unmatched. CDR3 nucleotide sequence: TGCGCCAGCAGCGGACACCGGGACAGGATTAACTATGGCTACACCTTC. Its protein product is CASSGHRDRINYGYTF.

The CDR3 spells CASSQKDRWGGYTF. CDR3 DNA: TGTGCCAGCAGCCAAAAGGACCGATGGGGTGGCTACACCTTC. The genes are TRBV3-1 and TRBJ1-2, with D hard to call. CDR1 and CDR2 (germline): LGHDT, YNNKEL (reference sequence). V was trimmed by 2 bases and J by 7 bases, leaving 14 bases between them. The CDR3 contains 14 residues.

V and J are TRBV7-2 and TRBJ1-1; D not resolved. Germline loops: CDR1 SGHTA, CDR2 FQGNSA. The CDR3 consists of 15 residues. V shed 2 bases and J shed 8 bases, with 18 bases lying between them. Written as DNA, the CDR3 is TGTGCCAGCAGCTTATTAGGAGACGGGGTCGAGGAAGCTTTCTTT. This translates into CASSLLGDGVEEAFF.

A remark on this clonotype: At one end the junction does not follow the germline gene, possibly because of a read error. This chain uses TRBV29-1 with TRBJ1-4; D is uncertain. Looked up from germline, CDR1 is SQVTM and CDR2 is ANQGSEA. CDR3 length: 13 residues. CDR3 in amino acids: CNVRGGRGEKLFF. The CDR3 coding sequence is TGCAACGTTCGGGGAGGTCGGGGTGAAAAACTGTTTTTT.

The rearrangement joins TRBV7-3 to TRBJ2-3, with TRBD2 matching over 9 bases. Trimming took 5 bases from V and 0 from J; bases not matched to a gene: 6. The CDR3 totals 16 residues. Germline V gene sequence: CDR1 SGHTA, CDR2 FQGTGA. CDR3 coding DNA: TGTGCCAGCAGCGTGGGACTAGCAGCTAGCACAGATACGCAGTATTTT. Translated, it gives CASSVGLAASTDTQYF. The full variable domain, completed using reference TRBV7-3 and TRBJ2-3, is GAGVSQTPSNKVTEKGKYVELRCDPISGHTALYWYRQSLGQGPEFLIYFQGTGAADDSGLPNDRFFAVRPEGSVSTLKIQRTERGDSAVYLCASSVGLAASTDTQYFGPGTRLTVL.

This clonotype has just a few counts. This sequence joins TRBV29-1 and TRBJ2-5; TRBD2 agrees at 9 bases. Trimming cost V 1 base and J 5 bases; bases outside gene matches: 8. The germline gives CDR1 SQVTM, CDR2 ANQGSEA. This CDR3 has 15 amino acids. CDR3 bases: TGCAGCGTTGAAGGAGGCGGGGGGGCTTCCGAGACCCAGTACTTC. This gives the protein CSVEGGGGASETQYF.

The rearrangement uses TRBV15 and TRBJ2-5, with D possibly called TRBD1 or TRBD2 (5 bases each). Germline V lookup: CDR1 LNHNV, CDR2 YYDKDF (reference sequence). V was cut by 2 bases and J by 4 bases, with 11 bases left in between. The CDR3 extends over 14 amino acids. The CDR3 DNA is TGTGCCACCAGCAGACCGTATGGGGGAGAGACCCAGTACTTC. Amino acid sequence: CATSRPYGGETQYF.

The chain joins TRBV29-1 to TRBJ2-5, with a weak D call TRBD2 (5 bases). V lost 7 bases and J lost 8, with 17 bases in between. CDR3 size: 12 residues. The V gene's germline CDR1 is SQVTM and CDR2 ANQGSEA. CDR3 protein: CSGLVGEGTQYF. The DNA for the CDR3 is TGCAGCGGCCTGGTAGGAGAGGGCACCCAGTACTTC. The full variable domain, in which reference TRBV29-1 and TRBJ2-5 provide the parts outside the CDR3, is SAVISQKPSRDICQRGTSLTIQCQVDSQVTMMFWYRQQPGQSLTLIATANQGSEATYESGFVIDKFPISRPNLTFSTLTVSNMSPEDSSIYLCSGLVGEGTQYFGPGTRLLVL.

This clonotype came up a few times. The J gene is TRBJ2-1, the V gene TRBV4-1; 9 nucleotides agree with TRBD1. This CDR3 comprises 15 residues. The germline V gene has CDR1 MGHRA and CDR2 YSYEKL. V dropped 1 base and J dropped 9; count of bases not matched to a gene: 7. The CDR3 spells CASSQGDRAWGEQFF. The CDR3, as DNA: TGCGCCAGCAGCCAAGGGGACAGGGCTTGGGGTGAGCAGTTCTTC.

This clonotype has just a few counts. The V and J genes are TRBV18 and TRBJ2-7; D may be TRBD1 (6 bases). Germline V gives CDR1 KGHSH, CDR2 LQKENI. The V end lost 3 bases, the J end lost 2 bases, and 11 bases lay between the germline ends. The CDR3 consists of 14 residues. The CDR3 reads CASSPFDRTYEQYF. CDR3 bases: TGTGCCAGCTCACCCTTCGACAGGACCTACGAGCAGTACTTC.

This chain's CDR3 is CASSLFGRDSETQYF. The CDR3 nucleotides read TGCGCCAGCAGCTTGTTCGGCAGGGACAGCGAGACCCAGTACTTC. V and J are TRBV5-1 and TRBJ2-5, with 7 positions matching TRBD1. The V and J ends lost 1 base and 5 bases, in that order; junction bases with no gene match: 8. Germline assignment: CDR1 SGHRS and CDR2 YFSETQ. This CDR3 has 15 amino acids.

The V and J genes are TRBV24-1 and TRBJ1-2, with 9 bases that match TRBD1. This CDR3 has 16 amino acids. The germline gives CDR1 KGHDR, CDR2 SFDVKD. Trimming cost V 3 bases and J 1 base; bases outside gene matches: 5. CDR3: CATSDPWTGDNYGYTF. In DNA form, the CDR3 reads TGTGCCACCAGTGATCCTTGGACAGGGGATAACTATGGCTACACCTTC.

The CDR3 loop is CASSLSTGAETQYF. Here the CDR3 DNA reads TGTGCCAGCAGCTTATCCACAGGGGCGGAGACCCAGTACTTC. The rearrangement joins TRBV7-9 to TRBJ2-5; 7 bases line up with TRBD1. Trimming took 2 bases from V and 5 from J; bases not matched to a gene: 5. The CDR3 extends over 14 amino acids. Germline V CDR1 and CDR2: SEHNR, FQNEAQ (reference sequence).

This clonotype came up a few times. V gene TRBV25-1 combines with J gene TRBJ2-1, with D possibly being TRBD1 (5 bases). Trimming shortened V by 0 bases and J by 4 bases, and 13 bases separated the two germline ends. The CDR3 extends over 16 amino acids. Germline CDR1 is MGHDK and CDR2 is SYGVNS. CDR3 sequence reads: CASSEYMKGNYNEQFF. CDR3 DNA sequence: TGTGCCAGCAGTGAATATATGAAGGGGAATTACAATGAGCAGTTCTTC.

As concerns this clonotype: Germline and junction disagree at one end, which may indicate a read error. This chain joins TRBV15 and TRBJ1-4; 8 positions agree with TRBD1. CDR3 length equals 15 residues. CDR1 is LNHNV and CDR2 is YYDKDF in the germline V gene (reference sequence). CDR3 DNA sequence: TGTGCCACCAGCAGAGAACAGGGGGGGAATGAAAAACGGTTTTTT. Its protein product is CATSREQGGNEKRFF.

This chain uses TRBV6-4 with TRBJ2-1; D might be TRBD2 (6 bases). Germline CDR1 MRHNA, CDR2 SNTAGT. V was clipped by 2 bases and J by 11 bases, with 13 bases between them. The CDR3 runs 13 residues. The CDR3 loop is CASSDLPEGQQFF. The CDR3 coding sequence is TGTGCCAGCAGTGACCTCCCGGAGGGGCAGCAGTTCTTC.

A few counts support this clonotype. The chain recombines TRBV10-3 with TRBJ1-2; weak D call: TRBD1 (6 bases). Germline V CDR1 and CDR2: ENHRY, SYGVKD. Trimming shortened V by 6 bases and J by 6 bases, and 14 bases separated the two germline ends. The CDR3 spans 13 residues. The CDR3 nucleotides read TGTGCCATCAGCGGACAGCCCGGGGATGGCTACACCTTC. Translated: CAISGQPGDGYTF.

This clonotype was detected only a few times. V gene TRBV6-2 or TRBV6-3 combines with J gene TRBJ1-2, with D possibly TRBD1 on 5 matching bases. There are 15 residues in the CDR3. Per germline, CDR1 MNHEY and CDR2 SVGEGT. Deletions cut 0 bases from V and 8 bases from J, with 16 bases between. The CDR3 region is CASSYSAGLIGGYTF. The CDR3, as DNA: TGTGCCAGCAGTTACTCTGCAGGGCTGATTGGGGGCTACACCTTC.